A single T cell receptor (beta chain) is shown here with its context. No cognate antigen has been identified for it. Base qualities are not provided; no much larger clone lies one nucleotide away. Every donor was a healthy Caucasian. The twin cohort consisted of three pairs of female monozygotic twins, all aged about 18 to 30 years. Peripheral blood mononuclear cells were used as the source from which RNA for TCR libraries was isolated. This entry comes from a study of identical twins listed by TCRdb under 2016. The study in broad terms: The study deep-sequenced TCR alpha and beta repertoires from monozygotic twins, unrelated adults of various ages and cord blood to test whether fetal clonotypes persist. Replicate twin experiments were performed at different times using different library preparation protocols to rule out contamination.

Libraries were constructed by 5' RACE. Sequenced on an Illumina HiSeq 2000. Template switching added a universal primer binding site, and the final cDNA carried a unique molecular identifier that allowed TCR cDNA molecules to be counted accurately. Specific primers in the conserved constant-segment region were used to synthesize first-strand cDNA for TCR alpha and beta chains. To control for contamination, every cDNA library carried two barcodes: a SMART-Mk sample barcode plus Illumina barcodes. TruSeq adapter sequences and Illumina sample barcodes were added in two successive PCR steps. The TCR alpha and beta cDNA libraries were sequenced on the Illumina HiSeq platform using custom primers. Regarding the original processing steps: MiGEC processed the raw reads to extract unique molecular identifiers, while MiXCR was used to determine the CDR3 positions. Recombination models were inferred per individual with the repgenHMM and IGoR tools using an EM algorithm. Shared clonotypes were analyzed with the tcR package in R, and sharing was normalized by the product of cloneset sizes. To study raw recombination free of thymic and clonal selection effects, out-of-frame nonproductive sequences were analyzed. TCRdb ran its own pipeline on the public reads, namely fastp trimming at Q25 and MiXCR clone calling, and kept in-frame beta chains. Rows with a matching CDR3 protein are joined into one entry that keeps the most common DNA and genes. TCRdb assigned the V and J calls; the authors' analysis was not used. Counted in this sample were about 810,000 distinct CDR3 sequences; about 12% of them appeared once. Jointly, the top ten make up roughly 1.5% of the sample.

Taken from the germline V gene, the CDR1 and CDR2 loops are SGHDN and FVKESK. V is cut back by 4 bases and J by 3 bases, with 7 bases in the junction unmatched. From its cysteine to its phenylalanine, the CDR3 spans 15 amino acids. The entry retains the CDR3 DNA only, 45 bases that are in frame from base 1. General findings and caveats noted by the study authors: In monozygotic twins, recombination models systematically underestimated out-of-frame TCR alpha sharing, but the models matched the sharing seen between unrelated individuals. Abundant cord blood beta clonotypes had fewer insertions, young adult naive repertoires showed a similar but weaker trend, and memory repertoires showed no such trend. Compared with coincidental sharing between unrelated individuals, out-of-frame TCR alpha sequences shared between twins showed an excess of sequences with low generation probability. Invariant T cells such as MAIT and iNKT could partly confound zero-insertion analyses, although diverse VJ usage argued against such confounding for most clonotypes. A weaker excess of twin sharing was found in beta out-of-frame sequences because the signal-to-noise ratio was lowered by fewer shared sequences. Because the same donors could not be followed over many years, the conclusions relied on cross-sectional statistical analysis.

The same specimen was also included in a second study, on yellow fever vaccine responses in identical twins. The other study reports the following: According to the authors, the vaccine-induced T cell response in identical twins seemed to be partly convergent and partly specific to each individual. Focusing on identical twins, the study followed the T cell clones that responded to the vaccine, and did so with precision.

Specimen: PBMCs. Recombination connected TRBV14 to TRBJ2-3; 7 nucleotides in the junction match TRBD2. This receptor was taken from a woman aged 18-30 years in good health. The CDR3 protein is CASSPPGGATDTQYF. DNA sequence: TGTGCCAGCAGCCCACCGGGGGGAGCGACAGATACGCAGTATTTT.